These 20 T cell receptor beta chains were all obtained from the same sample, sequenced in a study of cytomegalovirus exposure and HLA in healthy donors. The PCR contained 60 Vbeta and 13 Jbeta primers. The data were produced by immunoSEQ multiplex PCR, yet TCRdb's version contains in-frame clones alone and is incomplete. Of around 190,000 clones listed, about 83% are singletons. The sequenced sample was PBMCs. These receptors originate from a female donor in good health and CMV-seronegative.

The rearrangement uses TRBV10-3 and TRBJ2-7; D not resolved. V lost 3 bases, J lost 6 bases, and 15 bases lay in between. This CDR3 region has 14 residues. The V gene's germline CDR1 is ENHRY and CDR2 SYGVKD. The CDR3 DNA is TGTGCCATCAGTGACGGAGTAACCCAGTCCGAGCAGTACTTC. Protein product: CAISDGVTQSEQYF.

The chain carries TRBV5-1 and TRBJ2-5, with TRBD2 matching over 15 bases. The CDR3 is 16 residues long. J gave up 5 bases and V 4 bases, and 6 bases lay outside the gene matches. The germline CDR1 and CDR2 sequences are SGHRS and YFSETQ. In DNA form, the CDR3 reads TGCGCCAGCAGCGACGGACTAGCGGGGGGGCCTGAGACCCAGTACTTC. This encodes CASSDGLAGGPETQYF.

The DNA for the CDR3 is TGTGCCAGCAGTTACGGCGGGGGGCCTGGGGAGACCCAGTACTTC. Protein product: CASSYGGGPGETQYF. The rearrangement links TRBV6-6 to TRBJ2-5; 8 bases match TRBD2. Germline values: CDR1 MNHNY, CDR2 SVGAGI (reference sequence). With V trimmed by 2 bases and J by 5 bases, 7 bases remained unmatched. This CDR3 has 15 residues.

This clone was seen just once. The rearrangement links TRBV4-3 to TRBJ2-1; TRBD1 matches 9 bases. The germline gives CDR1 LGHNA, CDR2 YSLEER. The CDR3 has 16 residues. V lost 1 base to trimming and J lost 9 bases; unmatched junction nucleotides: 10. CDR3 sequence: CASSQGPGQGWGEQFF. The CDR3 DNA is TGCGCCAGCAGCCAAGGGCCGGGACAGGGCTGGGGTGAGCAGTTCTTC.

The chain couples TRBV6-1 to TRBJ1-6; 7 bases fit TRBD1. The trim removed 4 bases at V and 2 bases at J, leaving 2 bases unmatched. The CDR3 contains 15 residues. Looked up from germline, CDR1 is MNHNS and CDR2 is SASEGT. The CDR3 nucleotides read TGTGCCAGCAGTGGTGACAGGGCCTATAATTCACCCCTCCACTTT. It encodes CASSGDRAYNSPLHF.

The genes are TRBV9 and TRBJ2-3; the D gene is possibly TRBD2 (5 bases). This CDR3 comprises 15 residues. Germline assignment: CDR1 SGDLS and CDR2 YYNGEE. V was shortened by 0 bases and J by 1 base, with 9 bases between the two germline ends. This chain's CDR3 is CASSVAGMRTDTQYF. In nucleotides, the CDR3 is TGTGCCAGCAGCGTAGCGGGGATGCGCACAGATACGCAGTATTTT.

V gene TRBV7-2 combines with J gene TRBJ1-6; the D gene is possibly TRBD1 (5 bases). This CDR3 has 13 amino acids. CDR1 is SGHTA, CDR2 FQGNSA, per germline. V gave up 5 bases and J gave up 10 bases, with 12 bases separating them. CDR3 in DNA: TGTGCCAGCAGCCGGACATTAGAATCACCCCTCCACTTT. Encoded protein: CASSRTLESPLHF.

This chain joins TRBV4-1 and TRBJ2-7; maybe TRBD1 (6 bases). The CDR3 is 16 residues long. V gave up 0 bases and J gave up 4 bases, with 16 bases separating them. CDR1 and CDR2 (germline): MGHRA, YSYEKL. For the CDR3, the DNA is TGCGCCAGCAGCCAAGAGGGAATCGGCAGGGGTTACGAGCAGTACTTC. It is translated as CASSQEGIGRGYEQYF.

With respect to this clone: A junction boundary mismatches the germline segment, possibly from a read error. The CDR3 sequence is CAASRDRGYGYTF. The DNA for the CDR3 is TGTGCCGCCAGCAGAGACAGGGGTTATGGCTACACCTTC. The gene calls are TRBV15 and TRBJ1-2, with 8 bases that match TRBD1. The CDR3 has 13 residues. Germline V gene sequence: CDR1 LNHNV, CDR2 YYDKDF (reference sequence).

This chain uses TRBV7-3 with TRBJ2-7, with D perhaps matching TRBD2 (6 bases). CDR3 size: 13 residues. V lost 5 bases and J 7 bases, leaving 15 bases between the germline ends. The germline V gene has CDR1 SGHTA and CDR2 FQGTGA. CDR3 coding DNA: TGTGCCAGCAGCCTGAGGGGAGGTCAGGAGCAGTACTTC. Residues: CASSLRGGQEQYF.

The table lists this clone with a count of one. The J gene is TRBJ1-1, the V gene TRBV2, with 10 bases lining up with TRBD1. There are 17 residues in the CDR3. Germline values: CDR1 SNHLY, CDR2 FYNNEI. J lost 4 bases, V lost 9 bases, and 17 bases had no gene match. The DNA for the CDR3 is TGTGCCAGAGAAGGACAGGGGGGTTTCTTGGGGGGCACTGAAGCTTTCTTT. Encoded protein: CAREGQGGFLGGTEAFF.

V and J are TRBV25-1 and TRBJ1-1; perhaps TRBD1 as D (5 bases). This CDR3 spans 11 amino acids. Trimming pared 6 bases from V and 12 bases from J, leaving 14 bases between. The V gene's germline CDR1 is MGHDK and CDR2 SYGVNS. The CDR3 region is CASSEAGRPFF. CDR3 sequence (DNA): TGTGCCAGCAGCGAAGCGGGGCGGCCTTTCTTT.

The CDR3 loop reads CASSLAEAKPYYGYTF. The CDR3 coding sequence is TGCGCCAGCAGCTTGGCTGAGGCCAAACCTTACTATGGCTACACCTTC. This chain connects TRBV5-1 to TRBJ1-2; D ambiguous. Trimming stripped 0 bases from V and 3 bases from J, with 15 bases between. The CDR3 is 16 residues long. CDR1 and CDR2 from the germline V gene are SGHRS and YFSETQ.

The chain couples TRBV10-3 to TRBJ2-2, with 9 bases that match TRBD1. After removal of 6 bases from V and 6 bases from J, the junction contained 11 bases not matched to a gene. The CDR3 covers 16 residues. In germline, CDR1 is ENHRY, CDR2 SYGVKD. The CDR3 nucleotides are TGTGCCATCAGGAACGACGGGACAGGGAGCCCCGGGGAGCTGTTTTTT. It specifies CAIRNDGTGSPGELFF.

This chain connects TRBV4-1 to TRBJ2-1; 12 nucleotides align to TRBD2. Germline assignment: CDR1 MGHRA and CDR2 YSYEKL. Unmatched junction bases numbered 10, after V lost 2 bases and J lost 5 bases. The length of the CDR3 is 18 residues. CDR3 region: CASSQSIPGLAGNNEQFF. The DNA for the CDR3 is TGCGCCAGCAGCCAATCCATTCCGGGACTAGCGGGCAACAATGAGCAGTTCTTC.

The V gene is TRBV6-1, the J gene TRBJ1-4; 9 bases are shared with TRBD1. Germline trimming cut 0 bases from V and 5 bases from J; bases unmatched to any gene: 4. Germline CDR1 MNHNS, CDR2 SASEGT. There are 16 residues in the CDR3. The CDR3 nucleotides are TGTGCCAGCAGTGAAGCCGTGACAGGGGGAAATGAAAAACTGTTTTTT. As protein: CASSEAVTGGNEKLFF.

CDR3 sequence reads: CASSSRQGVQISTDTQYF. The CDR3 nucleotides read TGTGCCAGCAGCTCCCGACAGGGGGTACAGATTAGCACAGATACGCAGTATTTT. This rearrangement joins TRBV7-9 to TRBJ2-3, with 9 bases fitting TRBD1. The germline CDR1 and CDR2 sequences are SEHNR and FQNEAQ (reference sequence). The junction had 11 bases not matched to a gene; V was cut back by 4 bases and J by 0 bases. This CDR3 spans 18 amino acids.

The chain employs TRBV4-2 and TRBJ2-5; D gene unclear. The assigned J gene may be wrong: the sequence end matches TRBJ2-7 better. Per germline, CDR1 LGHNA and CDR2 YNFKEQ. The CDR3 is made up of 17 amino acids. Here the CDR3 reads CASSQGSPRGTAYEQYF. The CDR3, as DNA: TGTGCCAGCAGCCAAGGGTCCCCCCGAGGTACCGCCTACGAGCAGTACTTC.

V and J are TRBV11-3 and TRBJ1-2; maybe TRBD1 (5 bases). The V end was cut by 11 bases, the J end by 4 bases, with 14 bases between. This CDR3 is 12 amino acids long. Germline assignment: CDR1 SGHNT and CDR2 YENEEA. CDR3 protein: CAVREGTYGYTF. The CDR3 DNA sequence: TGTGCCGTCCGGGAGGGGACCTATGGCTACACCTTC.

The CDR3 loop reads CASSRQFSAREQYF. The CDR3 DNA is TGTGCCAGCAGTCGACAGTTTTCAGCGCGGGAGCAGTACTTC. The chain combines TRBV2 with TRBJ2-7; a possible D gene is TRBD1 (5 bases). The V end was cut by 5 bases, the J end by 7 bases, with 18 bases between. The CDR3 is 14 amino acids. Germline V gene sequence: CDR1 SNHLY, CDR2 FYNNEI.